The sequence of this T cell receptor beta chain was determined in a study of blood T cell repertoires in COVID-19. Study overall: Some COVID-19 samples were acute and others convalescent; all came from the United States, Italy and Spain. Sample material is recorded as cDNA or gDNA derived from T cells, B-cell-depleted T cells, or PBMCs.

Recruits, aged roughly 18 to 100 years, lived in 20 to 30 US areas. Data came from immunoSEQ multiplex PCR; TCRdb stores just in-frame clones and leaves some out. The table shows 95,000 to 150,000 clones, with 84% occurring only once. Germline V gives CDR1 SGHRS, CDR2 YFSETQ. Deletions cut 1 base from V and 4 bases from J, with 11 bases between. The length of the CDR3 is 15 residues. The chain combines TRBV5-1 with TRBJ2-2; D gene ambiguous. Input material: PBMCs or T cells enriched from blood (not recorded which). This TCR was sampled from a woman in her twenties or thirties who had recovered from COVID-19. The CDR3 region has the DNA TGCGCCAGCAGCTTGAGAGCCTCAAGCACCGGGGAGCTGTTTTTT. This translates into CASSLRASSTGELFF. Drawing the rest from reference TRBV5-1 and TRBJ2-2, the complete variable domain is KAGVTQTPRYLIKTRGQQVTLSCSPISGHRSVSWYQQTPGQGLQFLFEYFSETQRNKGNFPGRFSGRQFSNSRSEMNVSTLELGDSALYLCASSLRASSTGELFFGEGSRLTVL.